Sequencing of this TCR beta chain was carried out in a study of blood T cell repertoires in COVID-19. Background on the study: Collection of acute and convalescent COVID-19 samples took place in the United States, Italy and Spain. T cells, B-cell-depleted T cells, or PBMCs supplied cDNA or gDNA.

Original processing methods: The authors estimated nucleated cell counts from reference gene primer amplification. Some clones are missing from TCRdb's copy, which holds only in-frame ones; the method was immunoSEQ multiplex PCR. V and J calls and clone size are given by that table; D and trimming were obtained from the DNA. The data show about 100,000 clones, about 89% seen once. This clone was counted a single time. There are 13 residues in the CDR3. Germline lookup yields CDR1 SQVTM and CDR2 ANQGSEA. The germline V and J ends were trimmed by 3 bases and 7 bases, with 15 bases remaining between them.

The TCR was taken from a man in his forties with active or convalescent COVID-19. Input material: peripheral blood. This sequence joins TRBV29-1 and TRBJ1-2, with D uncertain. CDR3 sequence reads: CSVERASIPGYTF. The DNA for the CDR3 is TGCAGCGTTGAGAGGGCCTCTATTCCTGGCTACACCTTC.